The present entry profiles one T cell receptor (beta chain) with its context. In the same sample, other DNA sequences code for this CDR3. These data originate in a study of blood T cell repertoires in COVID-19. Background on the study: Nucleic acid was either cDNA or gDNA, and it came from T cells, B-cell-depleted T cells, or PBMCs.

Original processing notes: It was from reference gene primer amplification that nucleated cell counts were estimated. The assay was immunoSEQ multiplex PCR, and TCRdb's table has in-frame clones only and misses some. That table furnishes V, J and clone size, whereas the DNA furnished D and trimming. This sample has over 250,000 clones, with more than 75% found just once. The CDR3 has 13 amino acids. From germline, CDR1 is KGHSH and CDR2 LQKENI. V lost 3 bases and J lost 4; bases outside the gene matches: 0. This TCR came from a woman aged 40 to 50 who had recovered from COVID-19. This chain links TRBV18 with TRBJ1-2, with 9 bases fitting TRBD1. Sequenced input: peripheral blood. CDR3 amino acids: CASSPGQGYGYTF. In DNA, the CDR3 is TGTGCCAGCTCACCGGGACAGGGCTATGGCTACACCTTC.